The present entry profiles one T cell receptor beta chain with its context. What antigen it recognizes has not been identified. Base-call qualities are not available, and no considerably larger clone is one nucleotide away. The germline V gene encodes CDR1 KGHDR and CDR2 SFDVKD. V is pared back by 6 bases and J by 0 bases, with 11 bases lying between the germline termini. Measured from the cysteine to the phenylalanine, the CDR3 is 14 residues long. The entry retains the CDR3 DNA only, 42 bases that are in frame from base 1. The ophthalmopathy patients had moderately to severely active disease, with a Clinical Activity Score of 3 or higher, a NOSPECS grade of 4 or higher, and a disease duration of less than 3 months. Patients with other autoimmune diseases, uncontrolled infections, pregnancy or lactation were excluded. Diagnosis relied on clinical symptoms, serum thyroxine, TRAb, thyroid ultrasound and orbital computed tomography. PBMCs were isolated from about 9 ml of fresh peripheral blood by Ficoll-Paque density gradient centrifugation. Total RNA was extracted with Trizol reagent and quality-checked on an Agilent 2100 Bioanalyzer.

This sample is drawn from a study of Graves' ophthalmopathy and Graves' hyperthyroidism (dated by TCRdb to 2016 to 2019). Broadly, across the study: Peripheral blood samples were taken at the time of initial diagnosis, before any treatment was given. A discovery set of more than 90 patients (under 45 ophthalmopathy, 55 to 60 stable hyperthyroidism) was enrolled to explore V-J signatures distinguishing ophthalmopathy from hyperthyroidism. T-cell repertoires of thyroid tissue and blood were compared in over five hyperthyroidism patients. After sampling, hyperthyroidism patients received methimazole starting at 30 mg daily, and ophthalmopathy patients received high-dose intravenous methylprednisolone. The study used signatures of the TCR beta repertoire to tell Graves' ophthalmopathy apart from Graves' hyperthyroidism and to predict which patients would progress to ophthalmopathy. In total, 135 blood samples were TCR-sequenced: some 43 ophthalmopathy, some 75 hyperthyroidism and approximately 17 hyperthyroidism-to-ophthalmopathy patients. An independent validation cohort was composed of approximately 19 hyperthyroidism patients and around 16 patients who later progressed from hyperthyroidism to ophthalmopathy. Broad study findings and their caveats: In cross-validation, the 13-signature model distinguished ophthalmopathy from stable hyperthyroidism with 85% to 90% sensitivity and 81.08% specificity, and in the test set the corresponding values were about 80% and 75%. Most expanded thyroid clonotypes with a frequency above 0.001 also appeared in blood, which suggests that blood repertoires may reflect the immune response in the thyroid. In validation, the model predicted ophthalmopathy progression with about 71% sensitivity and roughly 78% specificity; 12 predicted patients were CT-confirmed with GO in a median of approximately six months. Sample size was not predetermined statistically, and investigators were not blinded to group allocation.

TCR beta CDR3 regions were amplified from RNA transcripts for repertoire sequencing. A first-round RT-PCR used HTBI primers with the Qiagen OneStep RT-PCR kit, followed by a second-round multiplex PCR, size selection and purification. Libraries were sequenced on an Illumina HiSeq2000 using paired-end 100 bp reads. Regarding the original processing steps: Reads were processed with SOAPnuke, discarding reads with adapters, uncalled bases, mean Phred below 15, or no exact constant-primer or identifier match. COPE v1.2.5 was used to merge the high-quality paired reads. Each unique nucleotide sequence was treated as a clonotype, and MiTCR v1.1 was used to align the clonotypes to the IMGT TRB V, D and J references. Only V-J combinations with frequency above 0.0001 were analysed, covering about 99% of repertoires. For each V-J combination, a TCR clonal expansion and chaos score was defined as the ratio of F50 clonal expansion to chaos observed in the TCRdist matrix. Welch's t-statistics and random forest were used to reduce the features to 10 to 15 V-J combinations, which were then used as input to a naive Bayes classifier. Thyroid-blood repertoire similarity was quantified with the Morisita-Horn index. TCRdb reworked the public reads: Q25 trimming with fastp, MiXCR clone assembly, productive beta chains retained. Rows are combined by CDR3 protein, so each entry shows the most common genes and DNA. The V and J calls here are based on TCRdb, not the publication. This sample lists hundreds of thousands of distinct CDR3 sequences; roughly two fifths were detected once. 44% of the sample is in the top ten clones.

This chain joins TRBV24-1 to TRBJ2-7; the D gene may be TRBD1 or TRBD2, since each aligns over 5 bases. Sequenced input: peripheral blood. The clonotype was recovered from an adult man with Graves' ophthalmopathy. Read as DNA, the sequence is TGTGCCACCAGTTCCGGGACCGACTCCTACGAGCAGTACTTC. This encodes CATSSGTDSYEQYF.